The source of this T cell receptor beta chain is a study of shared clonotypes between healthy human individuals. V was shortened by 5 bases and J by 2 bases, with 22 bases between the two germline ends. This CDR3 is 17 amino acids long. Germline CDR1 MDHEN, CDR2 SYDVKM. CD45RO-negative, CCR7-selected cells formed the naive CD8 fraction, which excluded terminally differentiated effector memory CD45RA+ cells. None of the donors, who were healthy HIV-negative adults, had recently had acute infections or vaccinations. Caucasian adults living in Nashville, Tennessee, provided all samples. This table comes from immunoSEQ multiplex PCR, and its TCRdb copy is limited to in-frame clones, with some not included. The data contain about 2.1 million clones, 85% to 95% of them singletons.

This sequence joins TRBV28 and TRBJ2-7; TRBD1 might be the D (5 bases). This sequence was found in a young man in good health. Some clones in this sample may be carry-over from other donors' samples. Material for sequencing was naive CD8+ T cells from PBMCs. Here the CDR3 reads CASSPFTGALSPYEQYF. CDR3 DNA sequence: TGTGCCAGCAGTCCCTTTACTGGGGCCTTAAGTCCCTACGAGCAGTACTTC.